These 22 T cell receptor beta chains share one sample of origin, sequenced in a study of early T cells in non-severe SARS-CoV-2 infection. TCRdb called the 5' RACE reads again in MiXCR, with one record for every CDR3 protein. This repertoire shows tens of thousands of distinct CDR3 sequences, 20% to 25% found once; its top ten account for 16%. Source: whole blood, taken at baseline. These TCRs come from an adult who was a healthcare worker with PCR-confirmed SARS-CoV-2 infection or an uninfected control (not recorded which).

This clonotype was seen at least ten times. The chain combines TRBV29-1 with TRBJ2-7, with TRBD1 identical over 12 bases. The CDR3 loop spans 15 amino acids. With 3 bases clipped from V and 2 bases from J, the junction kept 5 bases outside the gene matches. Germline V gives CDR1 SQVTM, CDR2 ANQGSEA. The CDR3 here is CSVDAGDRGPYEQYF. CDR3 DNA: TGCAGCGTTGATGCTGGGGACAGGGGGCCCTACGAGCAGTACTTC.

For the CDR3, the DNA is TGCGCCAGCAGCCGGGAGGGACTAGCGCGCTCCCTCTACGAGCAGTACTTC. This encodes CASSREGLARSLYEQYF. The rearrangement uses TRBV5-1 and TRBJ2-7, with 10 bases aligning to TRBD2. This CDR3 has 17 amino acids. CDR1 and CDR2 from the germline V gene are SGHRS and YFSETQ. V trimming: 4 bases; J trimming: 3 bases; junction bases outside the gene matches: 13.

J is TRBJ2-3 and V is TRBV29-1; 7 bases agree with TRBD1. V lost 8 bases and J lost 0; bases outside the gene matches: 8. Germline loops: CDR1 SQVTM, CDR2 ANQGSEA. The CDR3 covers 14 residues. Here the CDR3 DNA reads TGCAGCTTCCAGATGACAGGGAGCACAGATACGCAGTATTTT. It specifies CSFQMTGSTDTQYF.

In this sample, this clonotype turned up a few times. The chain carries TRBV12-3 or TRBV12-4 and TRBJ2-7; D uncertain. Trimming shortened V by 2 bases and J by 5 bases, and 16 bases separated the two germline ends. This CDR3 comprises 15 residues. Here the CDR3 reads CASSLSDFSGHEQYF. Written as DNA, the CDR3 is TGTGCCAGCAGTTTATCTGATTTTTCGGGCCACGAGCAGTACTTC.

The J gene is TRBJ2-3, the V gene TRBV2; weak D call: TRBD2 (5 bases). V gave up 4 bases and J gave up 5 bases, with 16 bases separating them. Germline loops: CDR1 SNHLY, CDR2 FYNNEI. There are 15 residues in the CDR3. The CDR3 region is CASSVRTPGGDTQYF. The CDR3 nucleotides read TGTGCCAGCAGTGTAAGGACTCCCGGTGGAGATACGCAGTATTTT.

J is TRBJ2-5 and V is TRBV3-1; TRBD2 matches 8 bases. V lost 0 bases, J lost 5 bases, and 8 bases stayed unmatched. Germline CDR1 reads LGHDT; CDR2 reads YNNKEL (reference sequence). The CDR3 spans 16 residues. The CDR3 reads CASSQDYSGGWETQYF. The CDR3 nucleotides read TGTGCCAGCAGCCAAGATTACAGCGGGGGCTGGGAGACCCAGTACTTC.

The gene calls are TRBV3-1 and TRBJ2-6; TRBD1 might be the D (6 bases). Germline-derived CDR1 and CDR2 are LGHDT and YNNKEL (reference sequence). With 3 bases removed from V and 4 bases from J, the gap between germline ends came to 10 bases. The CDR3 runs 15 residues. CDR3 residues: CASSQYRAGANVLTF. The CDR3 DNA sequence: TGTGCCAGCAGCCAGTACAGGGCCGGGGCCAACGTCCTGACTTTC.

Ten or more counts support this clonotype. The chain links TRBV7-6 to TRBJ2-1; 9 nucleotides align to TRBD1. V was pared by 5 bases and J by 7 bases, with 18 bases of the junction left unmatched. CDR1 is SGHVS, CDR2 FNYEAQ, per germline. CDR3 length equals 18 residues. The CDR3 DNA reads TGTGCCAGCAGCCTCCCTAATTACAGGGGGCCTAATCTAAATGAGCAGTTCTTC. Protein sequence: CASSLPNYRGPNLNEQFF. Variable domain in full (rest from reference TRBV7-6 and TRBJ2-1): GAGVSQSPRYKVTKRGQDVALRCDPISGHVSLYWYRQALGQGPEFLTYFNYEAQQDKSGLPNDRFSAERPEGSISTLTIQRTEQRDSAMYRCASSLPNYRGPNLNEQFFGPGTRLTVL.

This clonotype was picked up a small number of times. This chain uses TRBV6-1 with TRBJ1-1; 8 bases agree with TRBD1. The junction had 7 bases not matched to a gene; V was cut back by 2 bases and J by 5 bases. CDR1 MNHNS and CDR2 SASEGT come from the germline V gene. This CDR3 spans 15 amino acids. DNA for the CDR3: TGTGCCAGCAGTGAACAGGGGGCTGGTGTGACTGAAGCTTTCTTT. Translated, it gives CASSEQGAGVTEAFF.

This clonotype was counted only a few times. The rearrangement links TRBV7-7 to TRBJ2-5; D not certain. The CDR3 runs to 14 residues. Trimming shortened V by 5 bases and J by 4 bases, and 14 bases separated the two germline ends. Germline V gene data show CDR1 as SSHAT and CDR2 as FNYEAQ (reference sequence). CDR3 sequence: CASSPTRAVETQYF. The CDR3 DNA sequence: TGTGCCAGCAGCCCGACCCGGGCGGTAGAGACCCAGTACTTC.

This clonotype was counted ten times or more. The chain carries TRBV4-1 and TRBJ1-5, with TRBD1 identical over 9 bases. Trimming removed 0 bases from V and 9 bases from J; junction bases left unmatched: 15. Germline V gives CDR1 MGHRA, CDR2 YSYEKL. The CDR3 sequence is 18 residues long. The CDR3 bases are TGCGCCAGCAGCCAAGATACCCCGAGGGACAGGGTAATAAGGCCCCAGCATTTT. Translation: CASSQDTPRDRVIRPQHF.

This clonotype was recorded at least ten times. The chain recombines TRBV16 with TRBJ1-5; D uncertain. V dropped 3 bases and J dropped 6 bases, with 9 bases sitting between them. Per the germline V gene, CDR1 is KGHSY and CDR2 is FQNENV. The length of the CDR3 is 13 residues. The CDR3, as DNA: TGTGCCAGCAGCCAGGGCGGTGGTCAGCCCCAGCATTTT. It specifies CASSQGGGQPQHF. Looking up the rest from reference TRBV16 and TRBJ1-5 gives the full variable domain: GEEVAQTPKHLVRGEGQKAKLYCAPIKGHSYVFWYQQVLKNEFKFLISFQNENVFDETGMPKERFSAKCLPNSPCSLEIQATKLEDSAVYFCASSQGGGQPQHFGDGTRLSIL.

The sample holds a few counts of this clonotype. The CDR3, as DNA: TGTGCCAGCAGCTTAGGCCCATTGCCGGTCCAGTACTTC. It codes for CASSLGPLPVQYF. The V gene is TRBV13, the J gene TRBJ2-4; D is unclear. The CDR3 totals 13 residues. The germline V gene has CDR1 PRHDT and CDR2 FYEKMQ (reference sequence). V lost 0 bases and J 13 bases, leaving 13 bases between the germline ends.

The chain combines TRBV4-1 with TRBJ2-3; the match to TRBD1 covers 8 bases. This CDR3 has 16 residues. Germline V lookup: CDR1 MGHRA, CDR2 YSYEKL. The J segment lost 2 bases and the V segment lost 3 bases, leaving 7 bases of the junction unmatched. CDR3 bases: TGCGCCAGCAGCCACCGACAGGGGTTGGACACAGATACGCAGTATTTT. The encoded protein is CASSHRQGLDTDTQYF.

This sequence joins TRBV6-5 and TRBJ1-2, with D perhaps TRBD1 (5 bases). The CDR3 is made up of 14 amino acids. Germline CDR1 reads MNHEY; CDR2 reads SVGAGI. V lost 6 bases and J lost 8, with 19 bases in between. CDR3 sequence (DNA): TGTGCCAGCAGCCGAACCGGGGGATATCTGGGCTACACCTTC. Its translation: CASSRTGGYLGYTF.

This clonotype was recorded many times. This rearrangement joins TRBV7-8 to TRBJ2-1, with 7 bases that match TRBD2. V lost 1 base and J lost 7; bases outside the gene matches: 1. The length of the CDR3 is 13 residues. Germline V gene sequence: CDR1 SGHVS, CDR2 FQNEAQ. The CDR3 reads CASSLGGGNEQFF. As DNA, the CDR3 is TGTGCCAGCAGCTTAGGCGGGGGTAATGAGCAGTTCTTC. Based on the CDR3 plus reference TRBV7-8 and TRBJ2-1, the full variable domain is GAGVSQSPRYKVAKRGQDVALRCDPISGHVSLFWYQQALGQGPEFLTYFQNEAQLDKSGLPSDRFFAERPEGSVSTLKIQRTQQEDSAVYLCASSLGGGNEQFFGPGTRLTVL.

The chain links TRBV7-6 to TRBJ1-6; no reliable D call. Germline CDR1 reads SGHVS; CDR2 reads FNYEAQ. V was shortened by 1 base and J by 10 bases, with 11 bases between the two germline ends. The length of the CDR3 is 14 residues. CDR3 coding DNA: TGTGCCAGCAGCTTAGGGTCCGCCAACTCACCCCTCCACTTT. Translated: CASSLGSANSPLHF.

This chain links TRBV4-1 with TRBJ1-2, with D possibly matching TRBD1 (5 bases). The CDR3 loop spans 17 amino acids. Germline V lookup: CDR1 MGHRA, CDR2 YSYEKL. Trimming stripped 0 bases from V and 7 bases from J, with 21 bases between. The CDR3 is CASSQEVGTGQWGGYTF. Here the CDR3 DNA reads TGCGCCAGCAGCCAAGAGGTGGGCACAGGTCAATGGGGTGGCTACACCTTC.

The CDR3 DNA sequence: TGTGCCATCAGGGGATTGGAGCTACGCACTGAAGCTTTCTTT. This gives the protein CAIRGLELRTEAFF. The V call is TRBV10-3, the J call TRBJ1-1; no definite D call. Germline CDR1 and CDR2: ENHRY and SYGVKD. The CDR3 extends over 14 amino acids. Trimming took 6 bases from V and 4 from J, leaving 15 bases between them.

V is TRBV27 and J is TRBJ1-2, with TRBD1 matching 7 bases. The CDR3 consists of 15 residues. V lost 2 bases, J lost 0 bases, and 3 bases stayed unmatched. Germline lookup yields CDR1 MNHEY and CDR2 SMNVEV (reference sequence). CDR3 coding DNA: TGTGCCAGCAGTTTACGGGGACAGACTAACTATGGCTACACCTTC. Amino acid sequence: CASSLRGQTNYGYTF.

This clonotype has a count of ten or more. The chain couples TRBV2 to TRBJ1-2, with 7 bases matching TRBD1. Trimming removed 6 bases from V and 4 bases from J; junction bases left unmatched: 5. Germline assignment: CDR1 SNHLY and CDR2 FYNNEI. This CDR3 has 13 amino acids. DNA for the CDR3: TGTGCCAGCAGATTAGGGACAGTCTATGGCTACACCTTC. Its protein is CASRLGTVYGYTF.

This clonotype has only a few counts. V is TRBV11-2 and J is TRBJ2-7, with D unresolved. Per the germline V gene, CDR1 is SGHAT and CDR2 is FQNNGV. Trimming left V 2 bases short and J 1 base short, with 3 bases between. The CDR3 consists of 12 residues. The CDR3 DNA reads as TGTGCCAGCAGCTTATTTTCCTACGAGCAGTACTTC. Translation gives CASSLFSYEQYF.